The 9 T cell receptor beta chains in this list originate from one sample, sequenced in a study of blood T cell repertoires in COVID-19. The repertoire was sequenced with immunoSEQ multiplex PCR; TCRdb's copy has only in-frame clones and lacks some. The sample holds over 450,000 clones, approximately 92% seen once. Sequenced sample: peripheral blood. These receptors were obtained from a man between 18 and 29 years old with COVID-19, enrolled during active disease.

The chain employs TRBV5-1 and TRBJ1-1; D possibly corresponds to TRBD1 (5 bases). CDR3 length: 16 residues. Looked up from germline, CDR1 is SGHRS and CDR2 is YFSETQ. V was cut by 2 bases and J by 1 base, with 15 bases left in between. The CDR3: CASSLWGRGSNTEAFF. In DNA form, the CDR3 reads TGCGCCAGCAGCTTATGGGGACGGGGGTCGAACACTGAAGCTTTCTTT. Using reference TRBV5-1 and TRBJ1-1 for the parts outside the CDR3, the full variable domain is KAGVTQTPRYLIKTRGQQVTLSCSPISGHRSVSWYQQTPGQGLQFLFEYFSETQRNKGNFPGRFSGRQFSNSRSEMNVSTLELGDSALYLCASSLWGRGSNTEAFFGQGTRLTVV.

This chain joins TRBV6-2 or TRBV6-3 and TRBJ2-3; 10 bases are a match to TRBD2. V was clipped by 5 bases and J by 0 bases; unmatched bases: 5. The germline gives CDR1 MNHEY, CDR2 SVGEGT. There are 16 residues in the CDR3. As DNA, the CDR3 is TGTGCCAGCAGTCTCGGGACTAGCGCCAGCACAGATACGCAGTATTTT. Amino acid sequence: CASSLGTSASTDTQYF.

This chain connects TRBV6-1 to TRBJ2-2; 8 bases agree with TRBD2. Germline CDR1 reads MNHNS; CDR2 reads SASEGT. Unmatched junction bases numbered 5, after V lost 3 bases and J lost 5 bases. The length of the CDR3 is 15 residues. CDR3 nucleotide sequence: TGTGCCAGCAGTGACCCGGGGGGGCGAACCGGGGAGCTGTTTTTT. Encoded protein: CASSDPGGRTGELFF.

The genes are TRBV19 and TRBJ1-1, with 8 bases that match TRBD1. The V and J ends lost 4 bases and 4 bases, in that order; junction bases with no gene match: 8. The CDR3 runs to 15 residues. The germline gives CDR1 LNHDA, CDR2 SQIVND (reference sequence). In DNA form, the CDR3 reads TGTGCCAGTAGTAGATACAGGGGGAAAAGCACTGAAGCTTTCTTT. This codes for CASSRYRGKSTEAFF.

CDR3 in DNA: TGTGCCAGCAGCCACCCGGGGGGGCTGGGCGATGAGCAGTTCTTC. It translates to CASSHPGGLGDEQFF. The chain has TRBV6-2 or TRBV6-3 and TRBJ2-1, with TRBD2 identical over 8 bases. CDR1 MNHEY and CDR2 SVGEGT come from the germline V gene. Trimming cost V 6 bases and J 8 bases; bases outside gene matches: 12. The CDR3 runs 15 residues.

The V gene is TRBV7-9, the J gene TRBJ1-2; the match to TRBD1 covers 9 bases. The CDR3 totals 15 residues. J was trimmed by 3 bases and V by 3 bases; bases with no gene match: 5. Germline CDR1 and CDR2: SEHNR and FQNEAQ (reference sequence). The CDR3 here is CASSFGTGSDYGYTF. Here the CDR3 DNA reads TGTGCCAGCAGCTTTGGGACAGGGAGTGACTATGGCTACACCTTC.

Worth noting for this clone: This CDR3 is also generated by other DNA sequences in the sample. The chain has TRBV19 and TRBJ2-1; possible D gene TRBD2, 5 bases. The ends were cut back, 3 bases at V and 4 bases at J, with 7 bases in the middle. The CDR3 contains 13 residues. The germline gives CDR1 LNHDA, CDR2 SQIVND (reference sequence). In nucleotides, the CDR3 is TGTGCCAGTAGTATTACGGGGTACAATGAGCAGTTCTTC. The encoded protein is CASSITGYNEQFF.

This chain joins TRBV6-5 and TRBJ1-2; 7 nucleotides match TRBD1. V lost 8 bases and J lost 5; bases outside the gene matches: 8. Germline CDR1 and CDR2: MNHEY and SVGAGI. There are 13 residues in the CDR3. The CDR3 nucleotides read TGTGCCAGCTGCTTGGGACAGCTATATGGCTACACCTTC. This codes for CASCLGQLYGYTF.

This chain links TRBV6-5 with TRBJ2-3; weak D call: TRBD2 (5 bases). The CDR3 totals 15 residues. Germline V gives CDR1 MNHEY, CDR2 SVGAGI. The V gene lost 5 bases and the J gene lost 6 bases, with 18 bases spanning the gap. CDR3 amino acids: CASSPGGGSGDTQYF. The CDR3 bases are TGTGCCAGCAGTCCAGGCGGCGGTTCGGGGGATACGCAGTATTTT.